The entry below gives a single TCR beta chain sequence along with its context. Its target is not known. The PCR contained 60 Vbeta and 13 Jbeta primers. The table came from immunoSEQ multiplex PCR; TCRdb's copy has only in-frame clones and leaves some out. This sample has 110,000 to 150,000 clones, with approximately 63% found just once. These data are taken from a study of cytomegalovirus exposure and HLA in healthy donors. Study-level results: TCR beta V- and J-gene trimming, according to a later analysis, was linked to a missense DCLRE1C variant. It was reported that TCR beta sequences correctly inferred the HLA-A and HLA-B alleles for most subjects. Per published reports, the classifier diagnosed cytomegalovirus status with high specificity and sensitivity.

The CDR3 is 14 residues long. Germline CDR1 is LNHDA and CDR2 is SQIVND (reference sequence). V was pared by 3 bases and J by 4 bases, with 12 bases between. The source material was PBMCs. The clonotype comes from a woman aged 60-70 years in good health and CMV-seropositive. The chain couples TRBV19 to TRBJ1-1; TRBD1 might be the D (6 bases). The CDR3, as DNA: TGTGCCAGTAGTATTGCAGGGGTTGGCACTGAAGCTTTCTTT. This gives the protein CASSIAGVGTEAFF.